Listed below are T cell receptor beta chains from one sample, sequenced in a study of shared clonotypes between healthy human individuals. The table came from immunoSEQ multiplex PCR; TCRdb's copy has only in-frame clones and leaves some out. In the table there are about 1.5 million clones, over 95% of which are singletons. Sequencing input: naive CD4+ T cells sorted from blood. These receptors were taken from a man aged 25-45 years in good health. CDR3s include the opening cysteine and the closing phenylalanine or tryptophan. D genes are given only for firm matches. Size is stated for part of the rows, as once, few or many counts, or as a class when the clone is expanded.

TRBJ2-7	TRBD1	once	TRBV18	CASSLQGHSYEQYF	TGTGCCAGCTCACTACAGGGGCACTCCTACGAGCAGTACTTC
TRBJ2-2	.	.	TRBV7-9	CASSPNTGELFF	TGTGCCAGCAGCCCGAACACCGGGGAGCTGTTTTTT
TRBJ2-7	TRBD2	.	TRBV10-3	CAISDPGLAATEQYF	TGTGCCATCAGTGACCCGGGACTAGCGGCTACTGAGCAGTACTTC
TRBJ2-5	.	.	TRBV7-2	CASSERTSAWGATQYF	TGTGCCAGCAGCGAACGGACATCAGCGTGGGGAGCGACCCAGTACTTC
TRBJ1-4	.	.	TRBV15	CATSRDKSDNEKLFF	TGTGCCACCAGCAGAGACAAGTCAGATAATGAAAAACTGTTTTTT
TRBJ1-2	.	.	TRBV4-1	CASSLSSSGGYTF	TGCGCCAGCAGCCTCTCCTCATCGGGTGGCTACACCTTC
TRBJ1-5	.	.	TRBV19	CASSIIDRINQPQHF	TGTGCCAGTAGTATAATTGACCGTATCAATCAGCCCCAGCATTTT
TRBJ2-5	.	once	TRBV27	CASSLTGTNQETQYF	TGTGCCAGCAGCCTTACCGGGACAAACCAAGAGACCCAGTACTTC
TRBJ2-6	.	.	TRBV27	CASSFWRGAGANVLTF	TGTGCCAGCAGTTTTTGGAGGGGAGCTGGGGCCAACGTCCTGACTTTC
TRBJ2-1	.	.	TRBV19	CASSTLHLGMSNEQFF	TGTGCCAGTAGTACACTCCATCTAGGAATGTCAAATGAGCAGTTCTTC
TRBJ1-5	TRBD1	.	TRBV2	CASSQGAGQPQHF	TGTGCCAGCAGTCAGGGGGCGGGTCAGCCCCAGCATTTT
TRBJ1-1	.	.	TRBV14	CASSQGGKGLNTEAFF	TGTGCCAGCAGCCAAGGTGGTAAGGGGTTGAACACTGAAGCTTTCTTT
TRBJ2-5	TRBD2	.	TRBV11-3	CASSLGTPGLATEETQYF	TGTGCCAGCAGCTTAGGGACCCCCGGACTAGCGACAGAGGAGACCCAGTACTTC
TRBJ2-2	.	.	TRBV7-3	CASSLRGGANTGELFF	TGTGCCAGCAGCTTAAGGGGCGGTGCGAACACCGGGGAGCTGTTTTTT
TRBJ1-1	.	.	TRBV11-2	CASSFEGFTEAFF	TGTGCCAGCAGCTTTGAGGGGTTTACTGAAGCTTTCTTT
TRBJ2-7	TRBD2	.	TRBV25-1	CASSPSGEGSSYEQYF	TGTGCCAGCAGTCCTAGCGGGGAGGGGAGCTCCTACGAGCAGTACTTC
TRBJ2-1	.	once	TRBV11-2	CASSLGARLEPHEQFF	TGTGCCAGCAGCTTAGGGGCGAGACTGGAACCTCATGAGCAGTTCTTC
TRBJ1-1	.	few	TRBV5-1	CASSLALNTEAFF	TGCGCCAGCAGCTTGGCCTTGAACACTGAAGCTTTCTTT
TRBJ1-5	.	once	TRBV7-6	CASSPVGRDQPQHF	TGTGCCAGCAGCCCAGTGGGCAGGGATCAGCCCCAGCATTTT
TRBJ1-1	.	.	TRBV10-3	CAISPQGNTEAFF	TGTGCCATCAGCCCTCAGGGTAACACTGAAGCTTTCTTT
TRBJ2-1	TRBD2	.	TRBV11-1	CASSLLAGVRVYEQFF	TGTGCCAGCAGCTTGCTAGCGGGAGTAAGGGTGTATGAGCAGTTCTTC
TRBJ1-2	.	.	TRBV2	CASSAGQDYGYTF	TGTGCCAGCAGTGCAGGGCAGGACTATGGCTACACCTTC
TRBJ1-5	.	.	TRBV7-9	CASSLGSADSNQPQHF	TGTGCCAGCAGCTTAGGTTCAGCTGATAGCAATCAGCCCCAGCATTTT
TRBJ2-2	.	few	TRBV19	CASTGGARVYTGELFF	TGTGCCAGTACCGGGGGCGCACGGGTCTACACCGGGGAGCTGTTTTTT
TRBJ2-5	.	.	TRBV9	CASSADLRETQYF	TGTGCCAGCAGCGCCGACTTGCGTGAGACCCAGTACTTC
TRBJ2-2	.	.	TRBV14	CASSQVTNTGELFF	TGTGCCAGCAGCCAAGTTACGAACACCGGGGAGCTGTTTTTT
TRBJ1-1	TRBD1	.	TRBV6-5	CASTTGQLNTEAFF	TGTGCCAGCACTACGGGACAGTTGAACACTGAAGCTTTCTTT
TRBJ2-5	.	.	TRBV5-4	CASSLRGDETQYF	TGTGCCAGCAGCTTGAGGGGAGACGAGACCCAGTACTTC
TRBJ1-2	.	.	TRBV10-3	CAISEPQKNYGYTF	TGTGCCATCAGTGAGCCCCAGAAAAACTATGGCTACACCTTC
TRBJ2-2	.	.	TRBV10-2	CASRISGEAGELFF	TGCGCCAGCAGGATATCGGGAGAGGCCGGGGAGCTGTTTTTT
TRBJ2-7	TRBD2	.	TRBV5-1	CASSTSGSTGIEQYF	TGCGCCAGCAGCACCAGCGGGAGCACGGGCATCGAGCAGTACTTC
TRBJ2-7	.	.	TRBV7-3	CASSVMRVEQYF	TGTGCCAGCAGCGTCATGAGAGTGGAGCAGTACTTC
TRBJ2-7	TRBD1	.	TRBV10-3	CAISIGTGGDEQYF	TGTGCCATCAGTATCGGGACAGGGGGGGACGAGCAGTACTTC
TRBJ1-5	.	.	TRBV2	CASSVGGVEYQPQHF	TGTGCCAGCAGTGTGGGGGGGGTTGAGTATCAGCCCCAGCATTTT
TRBJ2-1	.	.	TRBV5-1	CASSLGAVGDNEQFF	TGCGCCAGCAGCTTGGGGGCAGTAGGCGACAATGAGCAGTTCTTC
TRBJ1-2	.	once	TRBV5-4	CASSHPRGGGGEGYTF	TGTGCCAGCAGCCACCCTAGGGGCGGCGGGGGAGAGGGCTACACCTTC
TRBJ2-7	TRBD1	.	TRBV28	CASRPRTGNGWSYEQYF	TGTGCCAGCAGACCCCGGACAGGGAACGGTTGGTCCTACGAGCAGTACTTC
TRBJ2-1	TRBD2	.	TRBV2	CASRGTSGTSYNEQFF	TGTGCCAGCAGGGGGACTAGCGGCACATCCTACAATGAGCAGTTCTTC
TRBJ2-1	.	.	TRBV4-3	CASSQEWSYNEQFF	TGCGCCAGCAGCCAAGAATGGTCCTACAATGAGCAGTTCTTC
TRBJ2-2	.	.	TRBV9	CASSVDRWVVRAGELFF	TGTGCCAGCAGCGTAGACCGATGGGTCGTTCGGGCCGGGGAGCTGTTTTTT
TRBJ1-4	.	.	TRBV5-5	CASASQPLFEKLFF	TGTGCCAGCGCATCACAACCACTCTTTGAAAAACTGTTTTTT
TRBJ1-3	.	.	TRBV5-1	CASSSGAPGNTIYF	TGCGCCAGCAGCTCGGGGGCGCCCGGAAACACCATATATTTT
TRBJ2-7	.	.	TRBV10-3	CAISGNYEQYF	TGTGCCATCAGTGGAAACTACGAGCAGTACTTC
TRBJ2-7	TRBD2	.	TRBV27	CASSFNLLTSGTVRGQYF	TGTGCCAGCAGTTTCAATCTCTTGACTAGCGGGACTGTACGGGGGCAGTACTTC
TRBJ1-5	TRBD1	.	TRBV5-4	CASSLIGTGQPQHF	TGTGCCAGCAGCTTAATCGGGACAGGTCAGCCCCAGCATTTT
TRBJ2-2	TRBD2	.	TRBV5-1	CASSSGLAGVGTGELFF	TGCGCCAGCAGCTCAGGACTAGCGGGAGTGGGCACCGGGGAGCTGTTTTTT
TRBJ2-1	TRBD2	.	TRBV12-5	CASGTYAGTSGSISYNEQFF	TGTGCTAGTGGTACCTACGCCGGGACTAGCGGGAGTATCTCCTACAATGAGCAGTTCTTC
TRBJ2-1	.	.	TRBV21-1	CASSKEILAGGPGNEQFF	TGTGCCAGCAGCAAAGAAATACTAGCGGGAGGGCCTGGGAATGAGCAGTTCTTC
TRBJ2-3	TRBD2	.	TRBV5-1	CASSSGTSAALTDTQYF	TGCGCCAGCAGCTCGGGGACTAGCGCGGCTCTAACAGATACGCAGTATTTT
TRBJ2-1	.	.	TRBV18	CASSRTSGVSYNEQFF	TGTGCCAGCTCACGAACCTCAGGGGTCTCCTACAATGAGCAGTTCTTC
TRBJ2-1	TRBD1	once	TRBV10-3	CAISDLRTGGLYNEQFF	TGTGCCATCAGTGACCTAAGGACAGGGGGACTATACAATGAGCAGTTCTTC
TRBJ2-1	.	once	TRBV27	CASSFESPNNEQFF	TGTGCCAGCAGTTTTGAGAGCCCAAACAATGAGCAGTTCTTC
TRBJ1-5	.	.	TRBV28	CASSLGVRTARNQPQHF	TGTGCCAGCAGTTTAGGGGTTAGGACAGCGAGAAATCAGCCCCAGCATTTT